Below, 9 T cell receptor beta chains from the same sample are listed, as sequenced in a study of cytomegalovirus exposure and HLA in healthy donors. Primers included in the PCR were 60 Vbeta and 13 Jbeta primers. Measured with immunoSEQ multiplex PCR; TCRdb has only the in-frame clones, and not every one. The table records over 130,000 clones, approximately 80% of them present only once. The sequenced sample consisted of PBMCs. Every receptor here comes from a man aged 50-59 years in good health and CMV-seronegative.

This CDR3 reads CASSLTSLYGSDEKLFF. The CDR3 DNA is TGTGCCAGCAGCTTAACTTCGCTTTACGGGTCGGATGAAAAACTGTTTTTT. V usage is TRBV7-9 and J usage is TRBJ1-4; D gene unclear. CDR1 and CDR2 from the germline V gene are SEHNR and FQNEAQ (reference sequence). V was pared by 2 bases and J by 6 bases, with 19 bases between. The CDR3 length is 17 residues.

The rearrangement joins TRBV7-3 to TRBJ2-1; 14 nucleotides line up with TRBD2. With 6 bases clipped from V and 0 bases from J, the junction kept 1 base outside the gene matches. The CDR3 has 16 amino acids. Germline CDR1 SGHTA, CDR2 FQGTGA. CDR3 bases: TGTGCCAGCAGGGGACTAGCGGGGGACTCCTACAATGAGCAGTTCTTC. Encoded protein: CASRGLAGDSYNEQFF.

The gene calls are TRBV7-2 and TRBJ1-2, with 7 bases fitting TRBD1. Germline CDR1 and CDR2: SGHTA and FQGNSA. This CDR3 comprises 13 residues. The trim removed 4 bases at V and 8 bases at J, leaving 7 bases unmatched. The CDR3 DNA reads as TGTGCCAGCAGCTCAGGACAGGATCGGGGCTACACCTTC. Amino acid sequence: CASSSGQDRGYTF.

The chain links TRBV2 to TRBJ2-1, with 8 bases identical to TRBD1. J was trimmed by 0 bases and V by 5 bases; bases with no gene match: 3. Germline V lookup: CDR1 SNHLY, CDR2 FYNNEI. This CDR3 region has 15 residues. DNA for the CDR3: TGTGCCAGCAGTCAACAGGGGGGCTCCTACAATGAGCAGTTCTTC. It yields the protein CASSQQGGSYNEQFF.

The chain carries TRBV9 and TRBJ2-6, with 8 positions matching TRBD1. This CDR3 comprises 19 residues. V gave up 1 base and J gave up 0 bases; unmatched junction bases: 9. Germline CDR1 is SGDLS and CDR2 is YYNGEE. The CDR3, as DNA: TGTGCCAGCAGCGTACTCCCGGGACAGGAAACCTCTGGGGCCAACGTCCTGACTTTC. Translated: CASSVLPGQETSGANVLTF.

This chain joins TRBV7-9 and TRBJ2-7, with D perhaps matching TRBD2 (6 bases). Deletions cut 7 bases from V and 3 bases from J, with 19 bases between. Germline CDR1 and CDR2: SEHNR and FQNEAQ (reference sequence). The CDR3 is made up of 15 amino acids. The CDR3 nucleotides are TGTGCCAGCACACTACTTGGGGGGTTGAACTACGAGCAGTACTTC. Its translation is CASTLLGGLNYEQYF.

V gene TRBV7-2 combines with J gene TRBJ2-1; D is possibly TRBD1 (7 bases). Trimming removed 5 bases from V and 6 bases from J, with 17 bases in between. The CDR3 totals 15 residues. Germline V gene sequence: CDR1 SGHTA, CDR2 FQGNSA. This chain's CDR3 is CASSLRGLAANEQFF. In nucleotides, the CDR3 is TGTGCCAGCAGCCTCAGGGGGTTAGCGGCCAATGAGCAGTTCTTC.

This clone has a single count. The J gene is TRBJ2-1, the V gene TRBV27; 8 bases match TRBD2. After removal of 3 bases from V and 8 bases from J, the junction contained 15 bases not matched to a gene. CDR1 is MNHEY, CDR2 SMNVEV, per germline (reference sequence). The CDR3 covers 17 residues. CDR3 sequence: CASSFLAGGSPFDEQFF. DNA for the CDR3: TGTGCCAGCAGTTTCCTAGCGGGCGGTAGTCCTTTCGATGAGCAGTTCTTC.

This chain uses TRBV6-1 with TRBJ1-4; 7 nucleotides agree with TRBD1. This CDR3 is built from 14 residues. CDR1 is MNHNS and CDR2 is SASEGT in the germline V gene. With 6 bases clipped from V and 4 bases from J, the junction kept 5 bases outside the gene matches. In DNA form, the CDR3 reads TGTGCCAGCAGGTCCGGGACAGATAATGAAAAACTGTTTTTT. It specifies CASRSGTDNEKLFF.